This T cell receptor (beta chain) was obtained from a study of read filtering for tumor transcriptome and immune sequencing. Molecular barcoded adaptors covering alpha/delta and beta/gamma chains were used on 400 to 450 ng RNA. TCRdb redid the calling of the reads with MiXCR, one entry per CDR3 protein. The sample records approximately 58,000 distinct CDR3 sequences, roughly 20% being singletons. Regarding the study as a whole: This fraction held mixed bone marrow immune cells after CD138-negative sorting.

Every patient had bone marrow sampled while the disease was active. As to this clonotype: Its target is not known.

The CDR3 totals 12 residues. With 4 bases removed from V and 11 bases from J, the gap between germline ends came to 15 bases. The germline V gene has CDR1 SGHRS and CDR2 YFSETQ. This receptor was obtained from a donor at least 40 years old with multiple myeloma. The chain has TRBV5-1 and TRBJ1-1, with TRBD1 as a possible D gene (6 bases). Sequenced: a population of CD138-negative cells sorted from bone marrow. This CDR3 reads CASSDTGYMAFF. The CDR3, as DNA: TGCGCCAGCAGCGACACAGGGTACATGGCTTTCTTT.